A single sample gave rise to the 16 T cell receptor beta chains below, sequenced in a study of cytomegalovirus exposure and HLA in healthy donors. PCR primers comprised 60 Vbeta and 13 Jbeta primers. Method: immunoSEQ multiplex PCR; TCRdb's copy keeps in-frame clones and lacks some. The sample lists 160,000 or so clones; around 84% were seen once. Sequencing was done on a sample of PBMCs. The source is a woman in her late teens or twenties in good health and CMV-seronegative.

The chain uses TRBV30 and TRBJ1-2, with D perhaps TRBD1 (5 bases). This CDR3 comprises 13 residues. From germline, CDR1 is GTSNPN and CDR2 SVGIG (reference sequence). Trimming removed 3 bases at V and 2 bases at J, with 10 bases between. This CDR3 reads CAWRIGGNYGYTF. The CDR3 DNA sequence: TGTGCCTGGAGAATCGGGGGGAACTATGGCTACACCTTC.

This sequence joins TRBV6-8 and TRBJ2-7; 9 bases are a match to TRBD2. Germline V gene data show CDR1 as MNHGY and CDR2 as SAAAGT. With V trimmed by 0 bases and J by 2 bases, 14 bases remained unmatched. The length of the CDR3 is 19 residues. The CDR3 sequence is CASSYSWGSGRGGTYEQYF. CDR3 in DNA: TGTGCCAGCAGTTACTCTTGGGGGTCCGGGCGGGGGGGAACCTACGAGCAGTACTTC.

V and J are TRBV7-2 and TRBJ2-2; 8 nucleotides agree with TRBD2. V gave up 0 bases and J gave up 6 bases; unmatched junction bases: 3. The CDR3 runs 15 residues. Germline CDR1 and CDR2: SGHTA and FQGNSA. CDR3 region: CASSLAGGAAGELFF. CDR3 DNA sequence: TGTGCCAGCAGCTTAGCCGGGGGGGCCGCCGGGGAGCTGTTTTTT.

The chain employs TRBV28 and TRBJ1-1; weak D call: TRBD1 (6 bases). Germline V gene lookup returns CDR1 MDHEN and CDR2 SYDVKM. This CDR3 spans 15 amino acids. The ends were cut back, 4 bases at V and 7 bases at J, with 19 bases in the middle. DNA of the CDR3: TGTGCCAGCAGTTCCGTACGTGGGGGCTTGGGTGAAGCTTTCTTT. Translation: CASSSVRGGLGEAFF.

The chain couples TRBV13 to TRBJ2-5; tentative D call: TRBD2 (6 bases). Between the trimmed V and J ends, which lost 3 bases and 4 bases, there was a span of 9 bases. The CDR3 runs to 13 residues. CDR1 PRHDT and CDR2 FYEKMQ come from the germline V gene (reference sequence). The CDR3 sequence is CASSFWGGETQYF. The DNA for the CDR3 is TGTGCCAGCAGCTTTTGGGGAGGAGAGACCCAGTACTTC. Together with reference TRBV13 and TRBJ2-5, the CDR3 gives the full variable domain: AAGVIQSPRHLIKEKRETATLKCYPIPRHDTVYWYQQGPGQDPQFLISFYEKMQSDKGSIPDRFSAQQFSDYHSELNMSSLELGDSALYFCASSFWGGETQYFGPGTRLLVL.

The chain uses TRBV6-6 and TRBJ2-7; the D gene is possibly TRBD1 (6 bases). Germline CDR1 MNHNY, CDR2 SVGAGI (reference sequence). The CDR3 length is 12 residues. The germline V and J ends were trimmed by 5 bases and 2 bases, with 7 bases remaining between them. The CDR3 DNA follows: TGTGCCAGCAGTAACAGGGCCTACGAGCAGTACTTC. It encodes CASSNRAYEQYF.

This sequence joins TRBV28 and TRBJ2-3; 11 nucleotides align to TRBD2. The CDR3 sequence is 17 residues long. Trimming took 8 bases from V and 4 from J; bases not matched to a gene: 14. Germline V CDR1 and CDR2: MDHEN, SYDVKM. Written as DNA, the CDR3 is TGTGCCAGCGGCTCCCGGACCGGGACTAGCGGCGCAGATACGCAGTATTTT. Translation gives CASGSRTGTSGADTQYF.

The chain employs TRBV6-6 and TRBJ1-6; D gene ambiguous. Germline CDR1 MNHNY, CDR2 SVGAGI (reference sequence). The CDR3 loop spans 14 amino acids. The ends were cut back, 4 bases at V and 5 bases at J, with 9 bases in the middle. Here the CDR3 DNA reads TGTGCCAGCAGTTCCAGGTCAAATAATTCACCCCTCCACTTT. It encodes CASSSRSNNSPLHF.

This clone showed up just once. V usage is TRBV27 and J usage is TRBJ2-7; 7 nucleotides line up with TRBD1. The CDR3 has 14 residues. Germline CDR1 is MNHEY and CDR2 is SMNVEV (reference sequence). V dropped 0 bases and J dropped 5; count of bases not matched to a gene: 4. CDR3 bases: TGTGCCAGCAGTTTATCGGGACAGTTCCACGAGCAGTACTTC. It encodes CASSLSGQFHEQYF.

This chain joins TRBV9 and TRBJ2-7, with 7 nucleotides matching TRBD2. CDR1 and CDR2 from the germline V gene are SGDLS and YYNGEE. This CDR3 has 16 residues. Unmatched junction bases numbered 8, after V lost 0 bases and J lost 2 bases. The CDR3 is CASSVESSAGAYEQYF. CDR3 nucleotide sequence: TGTGCCAGCAGCGTAGAGTCTAGCGCGGGGGCCTACGAGCAGTACTTC.

The gene calls are TRBV2 and TRBJ2-1; 9 nucleotides agree with TRBD1. Per the germline V gene, CDR1 is SNHLY and CDR2 is FYNNEI. This CDR3 comprises 14 residues. V shed 3 bases and J 7 bases; nucleotides not matched to a gene: 4. The CDR3 DNA reads TGTGCCAGCAGTGACGGGACAGGGCGGAATGAGCAGTTCTTC. Its translation is CASSDGTGRNEQFF.

The V call is TRBV2, the J call TRBJ1-2; 11 nucleotides align to TRBD1. V was pared by 7 bases and J by 2 bases, with 9 bases of the junction left unmatched. The CDR3 is made up of 16 amino acids. CDR1 and CDR2 (germline): SNHLY, FYNNEI. CDR3 nucleotides: TGTGCCAGCACGAGGACAGGGGGCGCCGGAAACTATGGCTACACCTTC. This encodes CASTRTGGAGNYGYTF.

V is TRBV9 and J is TRBJ1-2, with 7 bases lining up with TRBD1. Germline loops: CDR1 SGDLS, CDR2 YYNGEE. V shed 4 bases and J 4 bases; nucleotides not matched to a gene: 10. This CDR3 is 15 amino acids long. The chain's CDR3 is CASSPTAPGGYGYTF. DNA of the CDR3: TGTGCCAGCAGCCCGACTGCCCCAGGGGGCTATGGCTACACCTTC.

CDR3 in DNA: TGTGCCAGCAGCTGGGGCCGGATCCAAGAGACCCAGTACTTC. The encoded protein is CASSWGRIQETQYF. The chain uses TRBV5-8 and TRBJ2-5; maybe TRBD1 (5 bases). CDR1 and CDR2 from the germline V gene are SGHTS and YDEGEE. V was pared by 3 bases and J by 1 base, with 10 bases between. The CDR3 contains 14 residues.

V gene TRBV10-3 combines with J gene TRBJ2-7, with D possibly TRBD1 on 5 matching bases. The CDR3 runs 14 residues. The V and J ends lost 7 bases and 1 base respectively, with 14 bases between them. Germline V lookup: CDR1 ENHRY, CDR2 SYGVKD. The CDR3: CAITATALSYEQYF. For the CDR3, the DNA is TGTGCCATCACGGCGACAGCACTTTCCTACGAGCAGTACTTC.

The chain carries TRBV2 and TRBJ1-2; perhaps TRBD1 as D (6 bases). CDR1 SNHLY and CDR2 FYNNEI come from the germline V gene. V dropped 5 bases and J dropped 4 bases, with 17 bases sitting between them. This CDR3 spans 15 amino acids. In DNA, the CDR3 is TGTGCCAGCAGTCCGGACAGCGGGGCTGGCTATGGCTACACCTTC. Its protein is CASSPDSGAGYGYTF. Complete variable domain (other parts from reference TRBV2 and TRBJ1-2): EPEVTQTPSHQVTQMGQEVILRCVPISNHLYFYWYRQILGQKVEFLVSFYNNEISEKSEIFDDQFSVERPDGSNFTLKIRSTKLEDSAMYFCASSPDSGAGYGYTFGSGTRLTVV.